The 20 T cell receptor beta chains in this list originate from one sample, sequenced in a study of cytotoxic CD8 clonotypes in ibrutinib-treated CLL. Assay: immunoSEQ multiplex PCR; the TCRdb copy retains only in-frame clones and omits some. The table lists approximately 100,000 clones, 50% to 65% of them singletons. The sequences come from PBMCs, collected after 24 months of ibrutinib treatment. These TCRs come from a human donor with chronic lymphocytic leukemia.

The table lists this clone with a few counts. The chain uses TRBV28 and TRBJ1-2, with D perhaps matching TRBD1 (5 bases). Germline V gene data show CDR1 as MDHEN and CDR2 as SYDVKM. The CDR3 totals 13 residues. V dropped 3 bases and J dropped 2 bases, with 7 bases sitting between them. This CDR3 is CASSLQGNYGYTF. Written as DNA, the CDR3 is TGTGCCAGCAGTTTGCAGGGCAACTATGGCTACACCTTC.

V usage is TRBV25-1 and J usage is TRBJ1-2; possible D gene TRBD1, 5 bases. V lost 2 bases and J 8 bases, leaving 12 bases between the germline ends. The CDR3 consists of 13 residues. The germline CDR1 and CDR2 sequences are MGHDK and SYGVNS. CDR3 nucleotide sequence: TGTGCCAGCAGTGAAACTCAGGGATACGGCTACACCTTC. It specifies CASSETQGYGYTF.

This clone was seen at least ten times. The chain employs TRBV6-5 and TRBJ2-6, with a weak D call TRBD1 (5 bases). The CDR3 has 15 amino acids. Germline loops: CDR1 MNHEY, CDR2 SVGAGI. Trimming stripped 8 bases from V and 0 bases from J, with 11 bases between. The CDR3 reads CASGQGYSGANVLTF. The DNA for the CDR3 is TGTGCCAGCGGCCAGGGCTACTCTGGGGCCAACGTCCTGACTTTC.

This clone was picked up a small number of times. This chain uses TRBV29-1 with TRBJ1-1; TRBD1 agrees at 7 bases. This CDR3 is built from 15 residues. The trim removed 0 bases at V and 0 bases at J, leaving 4 bases unmatched. Germline lookup yields CDR1 SQVTM and CDR2 ANQGSEA. The CDR3 spells CSVEEPTGMNTEAFF. The CDR3 nucleotides are TGCAGCGTTGAAGAGCCGACAGGGATGAACACTGAAGCTTTCTTT.

Ten or more counts support this clone. The gene calls are TRBV7-6 and TRBJ2-7, with D possibly matching TRBD1 (6 bases). Germline CDR1 reads SGHVS; CDR2 reads FNYEAQ. The germline V and J ends were trimmed by 1 base and 3 bases, with 10 bases remaining between them. The CDR3 has 14 amino acids. The CDR3 DNA sequence: TGTGCCAGCAGCTTAGGGGCACAGGGCTACGAGCAGTACTTC. It is translated as CASSLGAQGYEQYF.

With regard to this clone: The junction shows a germline mismatch at one end, possibly a read error. V and J are TRBV29-1 and TRBJ1-4; D not certain. The CDR3 has 15 amino acids. The germline CDR1 and CDR2 sequences are SQVTM and ANQGSEA. CDR3 in DNA: TGCAGCGTTGTGGAGTCGTGGGCAACGAATGAAAAACTGTTTTTT. Amino acid sequence: CSVVESWATNEKLFF.

The chain employs TRBV28 and TRBJ2-7; tentative D call: TRBD2 (7 bases). Trimming shortened V by 4 bases and J by 6 bases, and 13 bases separated the two germline ends. The germline V gene encodes CDR1 MDHEN and CDR2 SYDVKM. CDR3 length: 13 amino acids. CDR3 loop: CASSWGGGGEQYF. The CDR3 bases are TGTGCCAGCAGTTGGGGCGGGGGCGGCGAGCAGTACTTC.

This clone was observed a handful of times. This chain uses TRBV18 with TRBJ1-1, with 8 bases aligning to TRBD1. Germline V gives CDR1 KGHSH, CDR2 LQKENI. The CDR3 runs to 16 residues. The junction had 4 bases not matched to a gene; V was cut back by 0 bases and J by 1 base. DNA of the CDR3: TGTGCCAGCTCACCACCGAGGACAGGGCCGAACACTGAAGCTTTCTTT. The encoded protein is CASSPPRTGPNTEAFF.

The table lists this clone with a count of one. V gene TRBV7-6 combines with J gene TRBJ1-3; D not certain. CDR3 length equals 14 residues. V lost 5 bases and J 0 bases, leaving 8 bases between the germline ends. Looked up from germline, CDR1 is SGHVS and CDR2 is FNYEAQ. CDR3 sequence reads: CASSPAVSGNTIYF. CDR3 DNA sequence: TGTGCCAGCAGCCCCGCGGTCTCTGGAAACACCATATATTTT.

The chain recombines TRBV6-5 with TRBJ2-7, with 10 bases identical to TRBD1. The CDR3 consists of 15 residues. Germline V gene data show CDR1 as MNHEY and CDR2 as SVGAGI. V was pared by 0 bases and J by 5 bases, with 4 bases of the junction left unmatched. The CDR3: CASSYSPGQGNEQYF. The CDR3 bases are TGTGCCAGCAGTTACTCACCGGGACAGGGGAACGAGCAGTACTTC.

The chain uses TRBV30 and TRBJ2-1, with D maybe TRBD1 (6 bases). The germline V and J ends were trimmed by 2 bases and 9 bases, with 14 bases remaining between them. The CDR3 contains 13 residues. CDR1 is GTSNPN, CDR2 SVGIG, per germline (reference sequence). The CDR3 DNA is TGTGCCTGGAGTTCGAACAGGGCGGGTGAGCAGTTCTTC. It translates to CAWSSNRAGEQFF.

The chain combines TRBV5-6 with TRBJ2-7; 7 nucleotides line up with TRBD2. This CDR3 region has 18 residues. Germline CDR1 reads SGHDT; CDR2 reads YYEEEE. J gave up 5 bases and V 4 bases, and 21 bases lay outside the gene matches. The CDR3 nucleotides read TGTGCCAGCAGCCTTGAACTGACTAGCATGGGACGTATGCACGAGCAGTACTTC. This encodes CASSLELTSMGRMHEQYF.

The rearrangement uses TRBV27 and TRBJ1-1; perhaps TRBD1 as D (5 bases). Germline CDR1 MNHEY, CDR2 SMNVEV (reference sequence). Trimming took off 5 bases at V and 1 base at J, with 14 bases between the two ends. The CDR3 extends over 15 amino acids. This CDR3 is CASSMGPLANTEAFF. The CDR3 DNA sequence: TGTGCCAGCAGTATGGGACCATTAGCGAACACTGAAGCTTTCTTT.

This sequence joins TRBV7-9 and TRBJ2-5; no clear D. With 5 bases removed from V and 1 base from J, the gap between germline ends came to 8 bases. The CDR3 has 13 residues. Germline V gene sequence: CDR1 SEHNR, CDR2 FQNEAQ (reference sequence). The CDR3 sequence is CASSPPSQETQYF. The CDR3 coding sequence is TGTGCCAGCAGCCCCCCCTCCCAAGAGACCCAGTACTTC.

V and J are TRBV30 and TRBJ1-3; tentatively, D is TRBD1 (6 bases). V was pared by 4 bases and J by 3 bases, with 7 bases between. CDR1 is GTSNPN and CDR2 is SVGIG in the germline V gene (reference sequence). CDR3 length equals 12 residues. The DNA for the CDR3 is TGTGCCTGGACAGGGGTTGGAAACACCATATATTTT. Translated: CAWTGVGNTIYF.

This clone was observed a handful of times. V is TRBV6-5 and J is TRBJ1-1; tentatively, D is TRBD1 (5 bases). Looked up from germline, CDR1 is MNHEY and CDR2 is SVGAGI. V gave up 2 bases and J gave up 5 bases, with 9 bases separating them. The CDR3 sequence is 13 residues long. The CDR3 region has the DNA TGTGCCAGCAGTTACAGGGGTGTAACTGAAGCTTTCTTT. As protein: CASSYRGVTEAFF.

The rearrangement joins TRBV1 to TRBJ2-7; the DNA was not used to check the table's D call, TRBD2. TRBV1 has pseudogene status. The CDR3 consists of 19 residues. The CDR3, as DNA: TGCACCAGCAGCCAAGATCCATTAAGGGGTAGCGGGCCCTCCTACGAGCAGTACTTC. Protein product: CTSSQDPLRGSGPSYEQYF.

This clone was counted a single time. This chain uses TRBV7-3 with TRBJ2-3, with D maybe TRBD2 (5 bases). Germline values: CDR1 SGHTA, CDR2 FQGTGA. Trimming left V 2 bases short and J 2 bases short, with 17 bases between. This CDR3 is built from 17 residues. CDR3 DNA: TGTGCCAGCAGCTTAGCGGCGGGCAACACCCCCACAGATACGCAGTATTTT. It yields the protein CASSLAAGNTPTDTQYF.

The chain uses TRBV27 and TRBJ1-1; possibly TRBD1 for D (6 bases). This CDR3 is 14 amino acids long. Trimming cost V 3 bases and J 6 bases, with 14 bases left between them. Germline CDR1 reads MNHEY; CDR2 reads SMNVEV (reference sequence). CDR3 protein: CASSLWGLGAEAFF. The CDR3 DNA is TGTGCCAGCAGTTTGTGGGGGCTGGGGGCTGAAGCTTTCTTT.

The chain combines TRBV18 with TRBJ1-2; no clear D. V was pared by 3 bases and J by 4 bases, with 15 bases between. Germline assignment: CDR1 KGHSH and CDR2 LQKENI. The CDR3 contains 15 residues. The CDR3 reads CASSPLTDGGYGYTF. CDR3 bases: TGTGCCAGCTCACCCCTCACGGACGGCGGCTATGGCTACACCTTC.